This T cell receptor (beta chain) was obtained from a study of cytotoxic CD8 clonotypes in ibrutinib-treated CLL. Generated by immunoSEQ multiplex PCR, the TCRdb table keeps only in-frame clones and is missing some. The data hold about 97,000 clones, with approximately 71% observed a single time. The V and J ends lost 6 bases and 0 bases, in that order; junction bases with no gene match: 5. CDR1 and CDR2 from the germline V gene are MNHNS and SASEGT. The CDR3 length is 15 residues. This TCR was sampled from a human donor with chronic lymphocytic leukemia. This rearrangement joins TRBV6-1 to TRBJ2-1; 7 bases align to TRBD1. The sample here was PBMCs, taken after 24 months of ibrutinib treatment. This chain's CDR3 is CASRRQGASYNEQFF. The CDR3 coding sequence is TGTGCCAGCAGAAGACAGGGCGCCTCCTACAATGAGCAGTTCTTC.